These 7 T cell receptor beta chains share one sample of origin, sequenced in a study of memory CD4+ T cells and cytomegalovirus serostatus. Clones were read by immunoSEQ multiplex PCR, and TCRdb kept only the in-frame ones, dropping some. The sample carries about 48,000 clones, over 75% recorded once. The sort gate was single viable CD3+CD4+CD8-CD45RO+ cells for memory CD4+ T cells. The sequenced sample was memory CD4+ T cells from blood. These receptors came from an adult in good health and CMV-seronegative.

In its sample, this clone was seen many times. This rearrangement joins TRBV2 to TRBJ2-5; maybe TRBD1 (5 bases). The CDR3 is 14 amino acids. With 3 bases removed from V and 2 bases from J, the gap between germline ends came to 10 bases. Germline CDR1 is SNHLY and CDR2 is FYNNEI. The CDR3 region is CASSDRVGQETQYF. DNA for the CDR3: TGTGCCAGCAGTGACAGGGTAGGACAAGAGACCCAGTACTTC.

This clone was seen only a few times. The V gene is TRBV28, the J gene TRBJ1-1; 7 bases agree with TRBD1. The V segment lost 5 bases and the J segment 6 bases; nucleotides outside the gene matches: 15. The CDR3 is 16 amino acids. Germline V gene sequence: CDR1 MDHEN, CDR2 SYDVKM. Here the CDR3 reads CASSGPLGTVGPEAFF. CDR3 nucleotide sequence: TGTGCCAGCAGTGGGCCCCTCGGGACAGTCGGGCCTGAAGCTTTCTTT.

The V gene is TRBV4-2, the J gene TRBJ1-5; 10 bases map to TRBD1. The junction had 3 bases not matched to a gene; V was cut back by 5 bases and J by 5 bases. This CDR3 region has 14 residues. Germline V gives CDR1 LGHNA, CDR2 YNFKEQ. CDR3 protein: CASSYGTGDQPQHF. Here the CDR3 DNA reads TGTGCCAGCAGCTACGGGACAGGGGATCAGCCCCAGCATTTT.

The chain combines TRBV30 with TRBJ1-5; D may be TRBD1 (6 bases). Looked up from germline, CDR1 is GTSNPN and CDR2 is SVGIG (reference sequence). V was pared by 1 base and J by 5 bases, with 15 bases between. The CDR3 length is 15 residues. In DNA form, the CDR3 reads TGTGCCTGGAGTGAGCAGGGGTGGGGCGATCAGCCCCAGCATTTT. This translates into CAWSEQGWGDQPQHF.

The chain is built from TRBV9 and TRBJ2-3; 8 bases are a match to TRBD2. Germline lookup yields CDR1 SGDLS and CDR2 YYNGEE. With V trimmed by 3 bases and J by 3 bases, 12 bases remained unmatched. This CDR3 region has 17 residues. The CDR3 DNA sequence: TGTGCCAGCAGCGAGGGAGGACTAGCACGAAGGACAGATACGCAGTATTTT. Protein product: CASSEGGLARRTDTQYF.

The gene calls are TRBV6-6 and TRBJ2-7; possible D gene TRBD1, 6 bases. Germline V lookup: CDR1 MNHNY, CDR2 SVGAGI (reference sequence). V lost 7 bases to trimming and J lost 3 bases, with 16 bases between them. The CDR3 extends over 14 amino acids. CDR3 sequence (DNA): TGTGCCAGCACCCCCGGGACAAATAACTACGAGCAGTACTTC. Amino acids: CASTPGTNNYEQYF.

The chain has TRBV7-9 and TRBJ1-2, with 8 bases aligning to TRBD1. This CDR3 spans 14 amino acids. V dropped 1 base and J dropped 8; count of bases not matched to a gene: 6. Looked up from germline, CDR1 is SEHNR and CDR2 is FQNEAQ (reference sequence). The CDR3 coding sequence is TGTGCCAGCAGCTTAGGGGGACAGGCAAACGGCTACACCTTC. Protein sequence: CASSLGGQANGYTF.